The rows below give T cell receptor beta chains drawn from one sample of a study of Graves' ophthalmopathy and Graves' hyperthyroidism. TCRdb redid the calling of the multiplex PCR reads with MiXCR, one entry per CDR3 protein. The table includes 170,000 or so distinct CDR3 sequences, more than 30% detected once. Sequenced material: peripheral blood. These receptors all come from a middle-aged woman with Graves' ophthalmopathy. Each CDR3 is given with its conserved first and last residue. Each record gives: clone size, D gene, V gene, J gene, CDR3 protein, CDR3 DNA. A D gene is named only where the DNA matches it firmly. Clone size is given for some rows only: seen once, a few or many times, or a class if the clone is expanded.

clone size: .
D gene: .
V gene: TRBV28
J gene: TRBJ1-1
CDR3 protein: CASSSLSGGLNTEAFF
CDR3 DNA: TGTGCCAGCAGTTCGCTCTCGGGGGGCCTGAACACTGAAGCTTTCTTT

clone size: .
D gene: .
V gene: TRBV12-3/TRBV12-4
J gene: TRBJ1-1
CDR3 protein: CASQSFGRTEAFF
CDR3 DNA: TGTGCCAGCCAGTCCTTTGGACGTACTGAAGCTTTCTTT

clone size: many
D gene: .
V gene: TRBV4-2
J gene: TRBJ2-6
CDR3 protein: CASSPMMTRAWGSGANVLTF
CDR3 DNA: TGTGCCAGCAGCCCGATGATGACGCGGGCCTGGGGCTCTGGGGCCAACGTCCTGACTTTC

clone size: many
D gene: TRBD1
V gene: TRBV20-1
J gene: TRBJ1-5
CDR3 protein: CSAGPGQGTQPQHF
CDR3 DNA: TGCAGTGCGGGCCCAGGACAGGGGACGCAGCCCCAGCATTTT

clone size: many
D gene: .
V gene: TRBV29-1
J gene: TRBJ2-7
CDR3 protein: CSVIYRERYEQYF
CDR3 DNA: TGCAGCGTGATTTACAGGGAGAGGTACGAGCAGTACTTC

clone size: many
D gene: .
V gene: TRBV20-1
J gene: TRBJ2-5
CDR3 protein: CSARDIRWEETQYF
CDR3 DNA: TGCAGTGCTAGAGATATCCGTTGGGAGGAGACCCAGTACTTC

clone size: many
D gene: TRBD1
V gene: TRBV9
J gene: TRBJ2-5
CDR3 protein: CASSLSGDSKTQYF
CDR3 DNA: TGTGCCAGCAGCCTTTCAGGGGACAGTAAGACCCAGTACTTC

clone size: once
D gene: .
V gene: TRBV20-1
J gene: TRBJ1-1
CDR3 protein: CSARQVRNTEAFF
CDR3 DNA: TGCAGTGCTAGACAGGTCCGGAACACTGAAGCTTTCTTT

clone size: .
D gene: TRBD1
V gene: TRBV6-1
J gene: TRBJ2-6
CDR3 protein: CASTTTGGNSGANVLTF
CDR3 DNA: TGTGCCAGCACCACGACAGGGGGCAACTCTGGGGCCAACGTCCTGACTTTC

clone size: many
D gene: .
V gene: TRBV2
J gene: TRBJ1-5
CDR3 protein: CASGGDFNQPQHF
CDR3 DNA: TGTGCCAGTGGGGGGGACTTCAATCAGCCCCAGCATTTT

clone size: many
D gene: TRBD1
V gene: TRBV28
J gene: TRBJ2-2
CDR3 protein: CASRMTGTPNTGELFF
CDR3 DNA: TGTGCCAGCAGAATGACAGGGACACCGAACACCGGGGAGCTGTTTTTT

clone size: many
D gene: TRBD1
V gene: TRBV6-2/TRBV6-3
J gene: TRBJ2-5
CDR3 protein: CASSYVRTGGETQYF
CDR3 DNA: TGTGCCAGCAGTTACGTAAGGACAGGCGGAGAGACCCAGTACTTC

clone size: .
D gene: .
V gene: TRBV3-1
J gene: TRBJ1-1
CDR3 protein: CASSQEVREQEAFF
CDR3 DNA: TGTGCCAGCAGCCAAGAGGTCAGGGAACAAGAAGCTTTCTTT

clone size: many
D gene: .
V gene: TRBV20-1
J gene: TRBJ1-5
CDR3 protein: CSARPPFSNQPQHF
CDR3 DNA: TGCAGTGCCAGACCCCCGTTCAGCAATCAGCCCCAGCATTTT

clone size: few
D gene: .
V gene: TRBV6-1
J gene: TRBJ1-2
CDR3 protein: CASSKAGQRVYGYTF
CDR3 DNA: TGTGCCAGCAGTAAAGCCGGACAGAGGGTCTATGGCTACACCTTC

clone size: .
D gene: TRBD2
V gene: TRBV6-2/TRBV6-3
J gene: TRBJ2-7
CDR3 protein: CASSYSGTRRYEQYF
CDR3 DNA: TGTGCCAGCAGTTACTCCGGGACTAGACGCTACGAGCAGTACTTC

clone size: .
D gene: .
V gene: TRBV20-1
J gene: TRBJ1-1
CDR3 protein: CSASIPGTQMNTEAFF
CDR3 DNA: TGCAGTGCTAGTATCCCGGGGACCCAAATGAACACTGAAGCTTTCTTT

clone size: few
D gene: .
V gene: TRBV6-1
J gene: TRBJ1-5
CDR3 protein: CASSEAVYNQPQHF
CDR3 DNA: TGTGCCAGCAGTGAAGCAGTTTACAATCAGCCCCAGCATTTT

clone size: many
D gene: .
V gene: TRBV27
J gene: TRBJ1-5
CDR3 protein: CASSLGPYSNQPQHF
CDR3 DNA: TGTGCCAGCAGTTTAGGGCCATATAGCAATCAGCCCCAGCATTTT

clone size: .
D gene: .
V gene: TRBV25-1
J gene: TRBJ2-5
CDR3 protein: CASNLDETQYF
CDR3 DNA: TGTGCCAGCAACCTCGACGAGACCCAGTACTTC

clone size: .
D gene: .
V gene: TRBV7-6
J gene: TRBJ2-5
CDR3 protein: CASSPEVGGWKETQYF
CDR3 DNA: TGTGCCAGCAGCCCAGAAGTGGGAGGTTGGAAAGAGACCCAGTACTTC

clone size: few
D gene: .
V gene: TRBV6-2/TRBV6-3
J gene: TRBJ1-2
CDR3 protein: CASRPQSGAGYGYTF
CDR3 DNA: TGTGCCAGCAGACCCCAGAGCGGAGCTGGCTATGGCTACACCTTC

clone size: .
D gene: TRBD1
V gene: TRBV30
J gene: TRBJ2-7
CDR3 protein: CARSPGQGDEQYF
CDR3 DNA: TGTGCCCGGTCGCCGGGACAGGGCGACGAGCAGTACTTC

clone size: many
D gene: .
V gene: TRBV12-3/TRBV12-4
J gene: TRBJ2-5
CDR3 protein: CASSFLGTDKETQYF
CDR3 DNA: TGTGCCAGCAGTTTTCTAGGGACCGATAAAGAGACCCAGTACTTC

clone size: .
D gene: TRBD1
V gene: TRBV6-5
J gene: TRBJ1-2
CDR3 protein: CASSSRTGGDYGYTF
CDR3 DNA: TGTGCCAGCAGTTCCCGGACAGGAGGGGACTATGGCTACACCTTC

clone size: .
D gene: TRBD2
V gene: TRBV2
J gene: TRBJ2-7
CDR3 protein: CASATSGKYEQYF
CDR3 DNA: TGTGCCAGCGCGACTAGCGGGAAGTACGAGCAGTACTTC

clone size: .
D gene: .
V gene: TRBV6-2/TRBV6-3
J gene: TRBJ2-1
CDR3 protein: CASSIYSSSYNEQFF
CDR3 DNA: TGTGCCAGCAGTATATACAGTTCTTCCTACAATGAGCAGTTCTTC

clone size: many
D gene: .
V gene: TRBV3-1
J gene: TRBJ2-5
CDR3 protein: CASSQADSQETQYF
CDR3 DNA: TGTGCCAGCAGCCAAGCGGACAGCCAAGAGACCCAGTACTTC

clone size: many
D gene: TRBD1
V gene: TRBV27
J gene: TRBJ1-1
CDR3 protein: CASSFQGARSEAFF
CDR3 DNA: TGTGCCAGCAGTTTTCAGGGGGCGCGTTCTGAAGCTTTCTTT

clone size: few
D gene: TRBD2
V gene: TRBV6-1
J gene: TRBJ2-7
CDR3 protein: CATSWASGSDEQYF
CDR3 DNA: TGTGCCACTAGCTGGGCTAGCGGGAGCGACGAGCAGTACTTC

clone size: .
D gene: .
V gene: TRBV3-1
J gene: TRBJ1-5
CDR3 protein: CASSQDWTDNQPQHF
CDR3 DNA: TGTGCCAGCAGCCAAGATTGGACAGACAATCAGCCCCAGCATTTT

clone size: .
D gene: TRBD1
V gene: TRBV2
J gene: TRBJ2-7
CDR3 protein: CASNDRDYEQYF
CDR3 DNA: TGTGCCAGCAATGACAGGGACTACGAGCAGTACTTC

clone size: many
D gene: .
V gene: TRBV29-1
J gene: TRBJ1-2
CDR3 protein: CSVLSTDLYGYTF
CDR3 DNA: TGCAGCGTCCTTTCGACAGACCTTTATGGCTACACCTTC

clone size: .
D gene: .
V gene: TRBV7-2
J gene: TRBJ1-1
CDR3 protein: CASSVKQGLNTEAFF
CDR3 DNA: TGTGCCAGCAGCGTAAAACAGGGCTTGAACACTGAAGCTTTCTTT

clone size: .
D gene: .
V gene: TRBV6-5
J gene: TRBJ1-5
CDR3 protein: CASTSPRVVNQPQHF
CDR3 DNA: TGTGCCAGCACTTCGCCCAGGGTGGTCAATCAGCCCCAGCATTTT

clone size: .
D gene: .
V gene: TRBV12-3/TRBV12-4
J gene: TRBJ1-5
CDR3 protein: CASSSPGAGGNQPQHF
CDR3 DNA: TGTGCCAGCAGTTCGCCCGGGGCGGGAGGGAATCAGCCCCAGCATTTT

clone size: many
D gene: TRBD1
V gene: TRBV28
J gene: TRBJ1-5
CDR3 protein: CASSLYYGQGNQPQHF
CDR3 DNA: TGTGCCAGCAGTCTCTACTACGGACAGGGGAATCAGCCCCAGCATTTT

clone size: .
D gene: .
V gene: TRBV4-3
J gene: TRBJ1-4
CDR3 protein: CASSPAPIFEDEKLFF
CDR3 DNA: TGCGCCAGCAGCCCAGCTCCTATTTTCGAAGATGAAAAACTGTTTTTT

clone size: many
D gene: .
V gene: TRBV7-2
J gene: TRBJ2-5
CDR3 protein: CASSSLGTQFQETQYF
CDR3 DNA: TGTGCCAGCAGCTCTCTGGGGACCCAATTCCAAGAGACCCAGTACTTC

clone size: many
D gene: TRBD1
V gene: TRBV15
J gene: TRBJ1-1
CDR3 protein: CATSRNDRVNTEAFF
CDR3 DNA: TGTGCCACCAGCAGAAACGACAGGGTCAACACTGAAGCTTTCTTT

clone size: many
D gene: TRBD2
V gene: TRBV6-5
J gene: TRBJ2-7
CDR3 protein: CASSYPGTSGSYEQYF
CDR3 DNA: TGTGCCAGCAGCTATCCCGGGACTAGCGGCTCCTACGAGCAGTACTTC

clone size: many
D gene: .
V gene: TRBV7-9
J gene: TRBJ2-1
CDR3 protein: CASSSVEGINEQFF
CDR3 DNA: TGTGCCAGCAGCTCGGTTGAGGGTATTAATGAGCAGTTCTTC

clone size: .
D gene: .
V gene: TRBV6-5
J gene: TRBJ1-1
CDR3 protein: CASNLFREGTEAFF
CDR3 DNA: TGTGCCAGCAATTTGTTCAGGGAAGGCACTGAAGCTTTCTTT

clone size: many
D gene: TRBD2
V gene: TRBV6-1
J gene: TRBJ2-7
CDR3 protein: CASSEHLAGGTSYEQYF
CDR3 DNA: TGTGCCAGCAGTGAACATCTAGCGGGAGGTACCTCCTACGAGCAGTACTTC

clone size: many
D gene: .
V gene: TRBV20-1
J gene: TRBJ1-2
CDR3 protein: CSARDRGYTF
CDR3 DNA: TGCAGTGCTAGAGATCGTGGCTACACCTTC

clone size: many
D gene: TRBD2
V gene: TRBV2
J gene: TRBJ2-2
CDR3 protein: CASSEVAGDTGELFF
CDR3 DNA: TGTGCCAGCAGTGAGGTAGCGGGAGACACCGGGGAGCTGTTTTTT

clone size: .
D gene: TRBD2
V gene: TRBV6-5
J gene: TRBJ2-5
CDR3 protein: CASSFGGSLETQYF
CDR3 DNA: TGTGCCAGCAGTTTCGGCGGGAGTCTGGAGACCCAGTACTTC

clone size: many
D gene: TRBD2
V gene: TRBV5-1
J gene: TRBJ2-2
CDR3 protein: CASSYLAGLDANTGELFF
CDR3 DNA: TGCGCCAGCAGCTACCTAGCGGGACTAGACGCGAACACCGGGGAGCTGTTTTTT

clone size: .
D gene: TRBD1
V gene: TRBV6-1
J gene: TRBJ1-1
CDR3 protein: CAGSDTQGATEAFF
CDR3 DNA: TGTGCCGGCAGTGATACCCAGGGGGCCACTGAAGCTTTCTTT

clone size: .
D gene: TRBD1
V gene: TRBV12-3/TRBV12-4
J gene: TRBJ1-6
CDR3 protein: CASNRDRGYSPLHF
CDR3 DNA: TGTGCCAGCAATCGGGACAGGGGTTATTCACCCCTCCACTTT

clone size: .
D gene: .
V gene: TRBV6-1
J gene: TRBJ2-7
CDR3 protein: CASQRSTSSYEQYF
CDR3 DNA: TGTGCCAGCCAACGGAGCACGAGCTCCTACGAGCAGTACTTC

clone size: .
D gene: TRBD1
V gene: TRBV28
J gene: TRBJ1-1
CDR3 protein: CASSFPDRSTEAFF
CDR3 DNA: TGTGCCAGCAGTTTCCCGGACAGGAGCACTGAAGCTTTCTTT

clone size: few
D gene: TRBD1
V gene: TRBV2
J gene: TRBJ1-1
CDR3 protein: CASSEGRQGARNTEAFF
CDR3 DNA: TGTGCCAGCAGTGAGGGGAGACAGGGGGCGAGGAACACTGAAGCTTTCTTT

clone size: many
D gene: TRBD1
V gene: TRBV2
J gene: TRBJ1-2
CDR3 protein: CASSGRGDSKGYTF
CDR3 DNA: TGTGCCAGCAGTGGCAGGGGGGATTCTAAGGGCTACACCTTC

clone size: many
D gene: .
V gene: TRBV12-3/TRBV12-4
J gene: TRBJ1-5
CDR3 protein: CASSFGPGDQPQHF
CDR3 DNA: TGTGCCAGCAGTTTCGGGCCTGGGGACCAGCCCCAGCATTTT

clone size: many
D gene: .
V gene: TRBV6-1
J gene: TRBJ2-2
CDR3 protein: CASSDRVAGELFF
CDR3 DNA: TGTGCCAGCAGTGACAGGGTTGCCGGGGAGCTGTTTTTT

clone size: .
D gene: .
V gene: TRBV12-5
J gene: TRBJ2-7
CDR3 protein: CASAQGLSYEQYF
CDR3 DNA: TGTGCTAGTGCGCAAGGTCTCTCCTACGAGCAGTACTTC